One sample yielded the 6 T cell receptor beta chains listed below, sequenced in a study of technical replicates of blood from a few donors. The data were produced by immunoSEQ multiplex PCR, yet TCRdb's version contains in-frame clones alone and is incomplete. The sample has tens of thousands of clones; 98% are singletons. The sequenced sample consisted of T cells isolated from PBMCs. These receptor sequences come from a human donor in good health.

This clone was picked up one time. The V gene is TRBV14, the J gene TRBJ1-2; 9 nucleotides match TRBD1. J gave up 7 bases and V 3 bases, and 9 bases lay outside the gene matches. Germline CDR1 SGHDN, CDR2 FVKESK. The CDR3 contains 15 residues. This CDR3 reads CASSHQGTGLSGYTF. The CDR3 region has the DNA TGTGCCAGCAGCCACCAAGGGACAGGGCTGAGTGGCTACACCTTC.

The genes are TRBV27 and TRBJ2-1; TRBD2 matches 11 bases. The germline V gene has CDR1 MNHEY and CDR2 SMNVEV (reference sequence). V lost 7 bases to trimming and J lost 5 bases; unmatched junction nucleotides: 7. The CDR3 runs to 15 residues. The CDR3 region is CASTPSGRPNNEQFF. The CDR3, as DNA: TGTGCCAGCACCCCTAGCGGGAGGCCGAACAATGAGCAGTTCTTC.

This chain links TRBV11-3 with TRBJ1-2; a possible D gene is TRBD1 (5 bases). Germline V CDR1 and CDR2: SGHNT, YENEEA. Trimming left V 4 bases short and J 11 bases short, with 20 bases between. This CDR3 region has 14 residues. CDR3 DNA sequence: TGTGCCAGCAGCTGGGAGGGGATGAATTGGGCTTACACCTTC. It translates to CASSWEGMNWAYTF.

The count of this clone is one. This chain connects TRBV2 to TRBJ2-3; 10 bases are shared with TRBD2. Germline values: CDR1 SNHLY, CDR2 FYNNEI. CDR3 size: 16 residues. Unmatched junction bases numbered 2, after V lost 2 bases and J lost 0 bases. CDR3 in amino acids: CASSERLAGSTDTQYF. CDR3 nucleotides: TGTGCCAGCAGTGAAAGACTAGCGGGTAGCACAGATACGCAGTATTTT.

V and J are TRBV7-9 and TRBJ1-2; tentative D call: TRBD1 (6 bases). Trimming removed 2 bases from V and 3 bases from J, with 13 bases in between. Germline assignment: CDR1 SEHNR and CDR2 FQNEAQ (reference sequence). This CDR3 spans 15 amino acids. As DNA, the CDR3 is TGTGCCAGCAGCTTAAGACAGGTTGAGGACTATGGCTACACCTTC. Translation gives CASSLRQVEDYGYTF.

CDR3 amino acids: CASTTIAGAYNEQFF. The CDR3 bases are TGCGCCAGCACCACAATAGCGGGAGCCTACAATGAGCAGTTCTTC. The V gene is TRBV5-1, the J gene TRBJ2-1, with TRBD2 matching over 9 bases. The trim removed 6 bases at V and 2 bases at J, leaving 6 bases unmatched. Germline CDR1 and CDR2: SGHRS and YFSETQ. There are 15 residues in the CDR3.